This T cell receptor (beta chain) appears in the sequencing data of a study of patients and donors after allogeneic stem cell transplantation. Germline V lookup: CDR1 DFQATT, CDR2 SNEGSKA (reference sequence). The CDR3 is made up of 13 amino acids. TCRdb called the RT-PCR reads again in MiXCR, with one record for every CDR3 protein. The sample has around 200,000 distinct CDR3 sequences; over 30% are singletons. Sample: blood, either unsorted or a sorted T cell fraction (not recorded which). V and J are TRBV20-1 and TRBJ2-1; D unclear. This clonotype was obtained from a human donor who was either an allogeneic HSCT recipient or a stem cell or donor lymphocyte infusion donor (not recorded which). It is not recorded whose cells these are; they may come from a transplant donor. DNA of the CDR3: TGCAGCCTCAATGGGCAGTCTGACAATGAGCAGTTCTTC. It specifies CSLNGQSDNEQFF.